The 3 T cell receptor beta chains below were found in one sample sequenced in a study of prognosis after radiotherapy for stage I lung cancer. Two-round multiplex PCR amplified TCR beta CDR3 from genomic DNA. Primers targeting each individual TRBV and TRBJ gene were applied in first-round PCR. TCRdb ran MiXCR on the multiplex PCR reads and lists one entry per CDR3 protein. The sample lists about 14,000 distinct CDR3 sequences; approximately 33% were seen once. This specimen consisted of PBMCs, obtained before or after stereotactic body radiation therapy (not recorded which). The receptors here all came from a donor aged 50 or older with non-small cell lung cancer.

This chain links TRBV9 with TRBJ1-6; no definite D call. Trimming stripped 5 bases from V and 7 bases from J, with 7 bases between. The length of the CDR3 is 12 residues. Germline V CDR1 and CDR2: SGDLS, YYNGEE. The DNA of the CDR3 is TGTGCCAGCAGAGCTCAAAATTCACCCCTCCACTTT. This codes for CASRAQNSPLHF.

The chain combines TRBV7-9 with TRBJ2-7, with TRBD1 matching 10 bases. Germline assignment: CDR1 SEHNR and CDR2 FQNEAQ (reference sequence). This CDR3 is 12 amino acids long. After removal of 1 base from V and 9 bases from J, the junction contained 0 bases not matched to a gene. CDR3 nucleotides: TGTGCCAGCAGCTTAGGGACAGGGGGGCAGTACTTC. It is translated as CASSLGTGGQYF.

Many counts were recorded for this clonotype. V gene TRBV6-1 combines with J gene TRBJ1-5; D ambiguous. This CDR3 is 13 amino acids long. Germline-derived CDR1 and CDR2 are MNHNS and SASEGT. Between the trimmed V and J ends, which lost 3 bases and 5 bases, there was a span of 8 bases. CDR3 residues: CASSDRQYQPQHF. CDR3 DNA: TGTGCCAGCAGTGACAGGCAGTATCAGCCCCAGCATTTT.